The sequence of this TCR beta chain was determined in a study of response to subunit inactivated influenza vaccine. Study findings and constraints: The authors put forward the suggestion that each seasonal influenza vaccination may bring in only a limited number of new T cells.

In regard to this clonotype: The target antigen is unknown.

TCRdb passed the RT-PCR reads through MiXCR, listing each CDR3 protein once. The table shows 800,000 to 1,000,000 distinct CDR3 sequences, with approximately 21% occurring only once. This receptor was obtained from a man aged 45 to 65 who received an inactivated influenza vaccine. Sequencing was performed on PBMCs from blood, taken roughly 5 days after vaccination.

CDR3 in DNA: TGTGCCAGCGTTTGGGACCGCTCCTACAATGAGCAGTTCTTC. Translating gives CASVWDRSYNEQFF. The rearrangement joins TRBV5-5 to TRBJ2-1; D tentatively fits TRBD1 or TRBD2 (5 bases each). V lost 7 bases and J lost 0, with 11 bases in between. CDR3 length equals 14 residues. CDR1 and CDR2 from the germline V gene are SGHKS and YYEKEE (reference sequence).